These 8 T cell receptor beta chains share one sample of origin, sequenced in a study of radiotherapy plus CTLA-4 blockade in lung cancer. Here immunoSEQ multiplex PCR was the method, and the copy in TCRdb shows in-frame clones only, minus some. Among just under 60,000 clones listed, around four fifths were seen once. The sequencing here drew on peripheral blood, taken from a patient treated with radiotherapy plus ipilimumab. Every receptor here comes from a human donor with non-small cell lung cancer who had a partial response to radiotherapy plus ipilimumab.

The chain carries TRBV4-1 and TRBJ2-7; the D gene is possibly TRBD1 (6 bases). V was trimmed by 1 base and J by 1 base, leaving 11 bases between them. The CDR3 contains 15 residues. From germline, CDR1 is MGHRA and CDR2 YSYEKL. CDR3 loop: CASSQVGRGSYEQYF. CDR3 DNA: TGCGCCAGCAGCCAAGTCGGCAGGGGATCCTACGAGCAGTACTTC.

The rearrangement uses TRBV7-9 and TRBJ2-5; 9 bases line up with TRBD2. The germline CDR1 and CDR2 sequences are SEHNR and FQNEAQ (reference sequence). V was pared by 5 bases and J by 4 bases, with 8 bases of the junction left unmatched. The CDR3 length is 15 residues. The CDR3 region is CASSQPGLAPETQYF. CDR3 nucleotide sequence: TGTGCCAGCAGCCAACCGGGACTAGCCCCAGAGACCCAGTACTTC.

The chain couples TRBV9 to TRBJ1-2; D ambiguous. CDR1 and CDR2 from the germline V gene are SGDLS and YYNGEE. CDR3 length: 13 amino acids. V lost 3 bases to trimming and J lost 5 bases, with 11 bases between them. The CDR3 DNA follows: TGTGCCAGCAGCGACGTCGCGCAATATGGCTACACCTTC. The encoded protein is CASSDVAQYGYTF.

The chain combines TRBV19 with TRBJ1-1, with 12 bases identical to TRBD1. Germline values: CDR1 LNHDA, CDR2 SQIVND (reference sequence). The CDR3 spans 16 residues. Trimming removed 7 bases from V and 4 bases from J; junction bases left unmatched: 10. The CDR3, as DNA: TGTGCCAGTATATCGGGACAGGGGGCCCGAGGCACTGAAGCTTTCTTT. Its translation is CASISGQGARGTEAFF.

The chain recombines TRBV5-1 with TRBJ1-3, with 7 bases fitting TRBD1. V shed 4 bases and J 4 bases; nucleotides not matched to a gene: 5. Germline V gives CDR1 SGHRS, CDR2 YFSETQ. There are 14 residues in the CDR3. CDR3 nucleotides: TGCGCCAGCAGCCCAGAGGGGGCCGGAAACACCATATATTTT. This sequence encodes CASSPEGAGNTIYF.

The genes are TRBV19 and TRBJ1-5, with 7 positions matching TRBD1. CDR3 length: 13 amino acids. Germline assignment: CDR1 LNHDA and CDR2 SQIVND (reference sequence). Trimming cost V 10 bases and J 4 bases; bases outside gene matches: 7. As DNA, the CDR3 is TGTGCCACCAAGGGGGCACGGAATCAGCCCCAGCATTTT. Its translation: CATKGARNQPQHF.

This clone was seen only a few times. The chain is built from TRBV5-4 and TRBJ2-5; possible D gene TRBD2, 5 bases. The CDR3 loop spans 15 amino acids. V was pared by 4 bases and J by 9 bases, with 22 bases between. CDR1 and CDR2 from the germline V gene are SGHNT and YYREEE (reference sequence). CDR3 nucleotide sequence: TGTGCCAGCAGCGCAAATACACATCCCCCGGAGGCCCAGTACTTC. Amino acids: CASSANTHPPEAQYF.

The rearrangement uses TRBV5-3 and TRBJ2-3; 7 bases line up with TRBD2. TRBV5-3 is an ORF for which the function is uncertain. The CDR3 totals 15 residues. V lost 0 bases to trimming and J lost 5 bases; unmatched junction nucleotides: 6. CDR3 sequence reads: CARSLGPGRGDTQYF. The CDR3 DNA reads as TGTGCCAGAAGCTTGGGGCCAGGGAGGGGAGATACGCAGTATTTT.